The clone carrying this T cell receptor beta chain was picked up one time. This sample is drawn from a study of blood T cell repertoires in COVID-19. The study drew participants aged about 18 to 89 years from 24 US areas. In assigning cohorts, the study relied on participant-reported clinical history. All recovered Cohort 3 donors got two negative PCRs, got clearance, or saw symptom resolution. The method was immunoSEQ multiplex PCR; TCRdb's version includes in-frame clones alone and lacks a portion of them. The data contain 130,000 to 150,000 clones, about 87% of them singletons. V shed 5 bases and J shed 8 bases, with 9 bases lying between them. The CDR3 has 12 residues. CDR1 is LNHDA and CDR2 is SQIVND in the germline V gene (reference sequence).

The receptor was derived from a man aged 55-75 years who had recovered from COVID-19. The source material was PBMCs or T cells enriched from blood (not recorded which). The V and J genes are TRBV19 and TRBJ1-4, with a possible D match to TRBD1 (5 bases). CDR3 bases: TGTGCCAGTAGTCAACGGACAGAAAAACTGTTTTTT. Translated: CASSQRTEKLFF. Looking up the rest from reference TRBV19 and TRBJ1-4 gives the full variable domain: DGGITQSPKYLFRKEGQNVTLSCEQNLNHDAMYWYRQDPGQGLRLIYYSQIVNDFQKGDIAEGYSVSREKKESFPLTVTSAQKNPTAFYLCASSQRTEKLFFGSGTQLSVL.